This paragraph covers one T cell receptor beta chain sequence. The sample's time point: patch test 2, 6 weeks after DPC sensitization. The treatment here: therapeutic diphenylcyclopropenone sensitization with weekly scalp DPC. Total RNA was isolated from unfractionated whole blood. TCRdb passed the RACE reads through MiXCR, listing each CDR3 protein once. The data hold fewer than 100,000 distinct CDR3 sequences, with roughly 11% observed a single time. The sample is drawn from a study of human T cells and chemical hapten exposure. Study information: Mainly, slight library volume differences in the pool made TCR yields vary.

The CDR3 totals 15 residues. The germline V gene has CDR1 MNHEY and CDR2 SVGEGT. Trimming shortened V by 4 bases and J by 4 bases, and 15 bases separated the two germline ends. Sequencing was performed on whole blood, taken in connection with sensitization to the hapten diphenylcyclopropenone (DPC). V usage is TRBV6-2 or TRBV6-3 and J usage is TRBJ2-3, with D perhaps given as TRBD1 or TRBD2 (5 bases each). This TCR was recovered from a man aged 18 to 29 with alopecia areata. Some clones in this sample may be carry-over from other donors' samples. CDR3: CASSSGDRRPDTQYF. The CDR3 DNA is TGTGCCAGCAGTTCCGGGGACCGAAGGCCAGATACGCAGTATTTT.